These T cell receptor beta chains were read from a single sample in a study of blood T cell repertoires in COVID-19. Method: immunoSEQ multiplex PCR; TCRdb's copy keeps in-frame clones and lacks some. The repertoire holds about 240,000 clones, with around 81% as singletons. Sequenced material: peripheral blood. The receptor source for this set is a woman over 75 with COVID-19, enrolled during active disease. Both conserved end residues are part of each CDR3. Each record gives: CDR3 DNA, CDR3 protein, D gene, V gene, clone size, J gene. A D gene is named only where the DNA matches it firmly. Clone sizes are given selectively: once, few, many, or a class where the clone is expanded.

CDR3 DNA: TGTGCCAGCAGCTTTGGACAGGGACCAGATACGCAGTATTTT
CDR3 protein: CASSFGQGPDTQYF
D gene: TRBD1
V gene: TRBV13
clone size: .
J gene: TRBJ2-3

CDR3 DNA: TGTGCCAGCAGCTTCGGGGTGAACACCGGGGAGCTGTTTTTT
CDR3 protein: CASSFGVNTGELFF
D gene: .
V gene: TRBV11-3
clone size: .
J gene: TRBJ2-2

CDR3 DNA: TGTGCCAGCAGTGAAGGGAGGGGACAGCCCCAGCATTTT
CDR3 protein: CASSEGRGQPQHF
D gene: .
V gene: TRBV2
clone size: .
J gene: TRBJ1-5

CDR3 DNA: TGCAGCGCATGGCGACAGGATGGGACCGGGGAGCTGTTTTTT
CDR3 protein: CSAWRQDGTGELFF
D gene: .
V gene: TRBV29-1
clone size: .
J gene: TRBJ2-2

CDR3 DNA: TGTGCCAGCAGAGAGGGGGGGCGCGGCAATGAGCAGTTCTTC
CDR3 protein: CASREGGRGNEQFF
D gene: .
V gene: TRBV6-5
clone size: once
J gene: TRBJ2-1

CDR3 DNA: TGTGCCAGCAGCCCGCCCGGGGTAGCGGGCTACAATGAGCAGTTCTTC
CDR3 protein: CASSPPGVAGYNEQFF
D gene: TRBD2
V gene: TRBV7-2
clone size: .
J gene: TRBJ2-1

CDR3 DNA: TGTGCCAGCTCACCACCGAGCATGAACACTGAAGCTTTCTTT
CDR3 protein: CASSPPSMNTEAFF
D gene: .
V gene: TRBV18
clone size: .
J gene: TRBJ1-1

CDR3 DNA: TGTGCCAGCTCTCAGACAGGGTCCTCCTACAATGAGCAGTTCTTC
CDR3 protein: CASSQTGSSYNEQFF
D gene: TRBD1
V gene: TRBV18
clone size: .
J gene: TRBJ2-1

CDR3 DNA: TGTGCCAGCAGTTACTCCAGGGGCAGGACTGAAGCTTTCTTT
CDR3 protein: CASSYSRGRTEAFF
D gene: .
V gene: TRBV6-2/TRBV6-3
clone size: .
J gene: TRBJ1-1

CDR3 DNA: TGTGCCAGCAGTCGACAGGGTGAAGCTTTCTTT
CDR3 protein: CASSRQGEAFF
D gene: TRBD1
V gene: TRBV6-5
clone size: .
J gene: TRBJ1-1

CDR3 DNA: TGTGCCAGTAGTAAACTGGGACAGGGTAAGACCTACGAGCAGTACTTC
CDR3 protein: CASSKLGQGKTYEQYF
D gene: TRBD1
V gene: TRBV19
clone size: .
J gene: TRBJ2-7

CDR3 DNA: TGTGCCAGCAGCTTAGCCGGGGTGGGCTCACCCCTCCACTTT
CDR3 protein: CASSLAGVGSPLHF
D gene: .
V gene: TRBV7-2
clone size: .
J gene: TRBJ1-6

CDR3 DNA: TGTGCCAGTAGTATAGACGGGACATCCCAGCCCCAGCATTTT
CDR3 protein: CASSIDGTSQPQHF
D gene: .
V gene: TRBV19
clone size: few
J gene: TRBJ1-5

CDR3 DNA: TGTGCCAGTAGTATCTCGGGAGGGCCAACAGATACGCAGTATTTT
CDR3 protein: CASSISGGPTDTQYF
D gene: TRBD2
V gene: TRBV19
clone size: once
J gene: TRBJ2-3

CDR3 DNA: TGTGCCAGCTCCCGGGAGAACAATGAGCAGTTCTTC
CDR3 protein: CASSRENNEQFF
D gene: .
V gene: TRBV7-3
clone size: .
J gene: TRBJ2-1